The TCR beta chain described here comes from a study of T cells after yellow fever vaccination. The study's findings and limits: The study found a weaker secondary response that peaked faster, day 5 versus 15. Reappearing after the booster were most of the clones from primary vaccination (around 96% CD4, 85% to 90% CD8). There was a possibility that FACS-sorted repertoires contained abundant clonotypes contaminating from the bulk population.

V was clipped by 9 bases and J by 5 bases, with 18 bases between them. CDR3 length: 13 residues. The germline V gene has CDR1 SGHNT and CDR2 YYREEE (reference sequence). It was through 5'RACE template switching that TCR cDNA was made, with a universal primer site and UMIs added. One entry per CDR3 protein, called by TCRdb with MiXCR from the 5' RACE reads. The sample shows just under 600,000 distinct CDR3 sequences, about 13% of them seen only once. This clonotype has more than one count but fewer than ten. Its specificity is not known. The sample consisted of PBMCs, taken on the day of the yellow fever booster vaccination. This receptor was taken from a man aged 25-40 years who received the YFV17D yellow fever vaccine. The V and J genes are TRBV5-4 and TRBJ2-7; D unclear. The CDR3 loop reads CATYLQGNHEQYF. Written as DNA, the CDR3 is TGTGCCACGTACTTACAAGGGAATCACGAGCAGTACTTC.